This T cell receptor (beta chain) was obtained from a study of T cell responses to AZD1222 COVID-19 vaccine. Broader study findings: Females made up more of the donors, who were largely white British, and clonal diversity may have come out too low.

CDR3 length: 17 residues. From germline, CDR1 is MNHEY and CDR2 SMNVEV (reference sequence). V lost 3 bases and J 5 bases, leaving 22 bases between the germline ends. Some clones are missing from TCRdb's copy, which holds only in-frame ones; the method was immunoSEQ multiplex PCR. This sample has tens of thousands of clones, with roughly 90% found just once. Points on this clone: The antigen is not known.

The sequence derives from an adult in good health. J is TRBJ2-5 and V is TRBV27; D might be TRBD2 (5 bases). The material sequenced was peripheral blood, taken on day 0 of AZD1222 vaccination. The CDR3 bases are TGTGCCAGCAGTTTTTTTGGGCCAGAAGGGAGTCAGGAGACCCAGTACTTC. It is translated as CASSFFGPEGSQETQYF.